A selection of T cell receptor beta chains follows, all from one sample in a study of glioma-infiltrating T cells. TCRdb redid the calling of the multiplex PCR reads with MiXCR, one entry per CDR3 protein. The table shows around 100,000 distinct CDR3 sequences, with about 30% occurring only once. The specimen was glioma tissue, nonneoplastic brain tissue, or PBMCs (not recorded which). Source of these receptors: a human donor with low-grade glioma or glioblastoma, undergoing nonglioma brain surgery, or in good health (not recorded which). CDR3s include the opening cysteine and the closing phenylalanine or tryptophan.

v_gene	j_gene	CDR3aa
TRBV28	TRBJ2-5	CASSLTETQYF
TRBV12-5	TRBJ1-5	CASGLGQEYNQPQHF
TRBV29-1	TRBJ1-6	CSGARSPLHF
TRBV6-1	TRBJ2-7	CASSPIAGHYEQYF
TRBV19	TRBJ2-1	CASSTERGSYF
TRBV7-3	TRBJ2-1	CASSLSPGANNEQFF
TRBV20-1	TRBJ2-7	CSARATSADEQYF
TRBV18	TRBJ2-1	CASSQNSQGVAYNERFF
TRBV11-2	TRBJ2-1	CASTYLSGGYSEQFF
TRBV7-2	TRBJ2-7	CASSLGGGRFGEQYF
TRBV7-9	TRBJ2-5	CASSFLSGGFQETQYF
TRBV4-3	TRBJ2-7	CASSLAGTGYEQYF
TRBV7-3	TRBJ1-6	CASGLRWDSPLHF
TRBV7-9	TRBJ2-3	CASSFRGGTDTQYF
TRBV6-1	TRBJ2-1	CASSSLAGAHYNEQFF
TRBV7-3	TRBJ1-3	CASSLGGTSGNTIYF
TRBV18	TRBJ2-5	CASSQGRETQYF
TRBV6-1	TRBJ2-7	CASSRGQVYEQYF
TRBV20-1	TRBJ1-5	CSARGGGGTQPQHF
TRBV27	TRBJ2-1	CASSLIGVDEQFF
TRBV27	TRBJ2-5	CASSLFGTEDQETQYF
TRBV14	TRBJ2-7	CASSQATGYSSYEQYF
TRBV20-1	TRBJ1-2	CSARDLSVLLGYTF
TRBV6-4	TRBJ2-1	CASSVQPHSYNEQFF
TRBV5-1	TRBJ2-3	CASNPGRGASSTDTQYF
TRBV4-3	TRBJ1-1	CASGQGANTEAFF
TRBV27	TRBJ2-7	CASSYKLAGPYEQYF
TRBV7-2	TRBJ2-1	CASSLLAGDEQFF